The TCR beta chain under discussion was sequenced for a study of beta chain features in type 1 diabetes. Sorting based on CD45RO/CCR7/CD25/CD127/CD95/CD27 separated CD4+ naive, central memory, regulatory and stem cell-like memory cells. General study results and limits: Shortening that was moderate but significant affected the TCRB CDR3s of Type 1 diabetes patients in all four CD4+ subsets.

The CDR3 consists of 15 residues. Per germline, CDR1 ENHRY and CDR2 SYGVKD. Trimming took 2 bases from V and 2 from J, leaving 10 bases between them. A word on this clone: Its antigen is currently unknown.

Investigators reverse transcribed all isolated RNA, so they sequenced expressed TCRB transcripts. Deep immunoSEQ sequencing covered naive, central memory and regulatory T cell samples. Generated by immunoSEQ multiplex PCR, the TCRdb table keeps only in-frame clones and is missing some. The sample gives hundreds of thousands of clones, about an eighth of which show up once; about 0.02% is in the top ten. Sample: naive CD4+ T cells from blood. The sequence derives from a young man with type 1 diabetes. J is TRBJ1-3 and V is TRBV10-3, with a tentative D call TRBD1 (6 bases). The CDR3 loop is CAISEEQGTGNTIYF. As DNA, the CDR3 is TGTGCCATCAGTGAGGAGCAGGGGACTGGAAACACCATATATTTT.